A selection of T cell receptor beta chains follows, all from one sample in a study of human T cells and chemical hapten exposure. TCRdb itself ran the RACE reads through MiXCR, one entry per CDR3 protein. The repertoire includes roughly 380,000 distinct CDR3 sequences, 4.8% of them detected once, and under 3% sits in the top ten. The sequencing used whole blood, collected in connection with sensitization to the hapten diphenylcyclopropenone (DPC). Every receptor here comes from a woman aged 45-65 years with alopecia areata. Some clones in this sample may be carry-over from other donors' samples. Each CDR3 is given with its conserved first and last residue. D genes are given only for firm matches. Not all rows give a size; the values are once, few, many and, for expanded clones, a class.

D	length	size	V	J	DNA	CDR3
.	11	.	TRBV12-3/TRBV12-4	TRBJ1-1	TGTGCCAGCAGAAGGACAGCTAAAGCTTTCTTT	CASRRTAKAFF
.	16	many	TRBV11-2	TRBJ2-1	TGTGCCAGCAGCTTAGGCGTGACTAGTACCTACAATGAGCAGTTCTTC	CASSLGVTSTYNEQFF
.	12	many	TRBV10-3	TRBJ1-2	TGTGCCATCGAGGGAGGGGACTATGGCTACACCTTC	CAIEGGDYGYTF
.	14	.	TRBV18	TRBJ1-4	TGTACCAGCTCACCCGGGGCTGAAGGAGAAAAACTGTTTTTT	CTSSPGAEGEKLFF
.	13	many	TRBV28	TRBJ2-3	TGTGCCAGCAGTTTATCGCTTCGAGATACGCAGTATTTT	CASSLSLRDTQYF
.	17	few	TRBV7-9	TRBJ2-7	TGTGCCAGCAGCTTAGCCCCCCTCCCGGGGTGGAAGAACGAGCAGTACTTC	CASSLAPLPGWKNEQYF
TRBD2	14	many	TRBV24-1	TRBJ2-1	TGTGCCGCCGAACTTCGGGGGGACCTGCCTGAGCAGTTCTTC	CAAELRGDLPEQFF
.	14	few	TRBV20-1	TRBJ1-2	TGCAGTGCTGCCATAACTGTGGGGAACTATGGCTACACCTTC	CSAAITVGNYGYTF
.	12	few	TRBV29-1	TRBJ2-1	TGCAGCGTGTCCAATATAAGGAATGAGCAGTTCTTC	CSVSNIRNEQFF
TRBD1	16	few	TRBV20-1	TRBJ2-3	TGCAGTGCTAGAGTCAACAGGGGGTTCGGCACAGATACGCAGTATTTT	CSARVNRGFGTDTQYF
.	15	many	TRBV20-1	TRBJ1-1	TGCAGTGCTAGAGATCGGAACAGGGTAAACACTGAAGCTTTCTTT	CSARDRNRVNTEAFF
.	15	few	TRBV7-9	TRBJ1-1	TGTGCCAGCAGCTTAGCTGAGACAGGCATCACTGAAGCTTTCTTT	CASSLAETGITEAFF
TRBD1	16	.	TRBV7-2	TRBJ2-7	TGTGCCAGCAGCTATCCGAAGGGACAGGGGGCCCACGAGCAGTACTTC	CASSYPKGQGAHEQYF
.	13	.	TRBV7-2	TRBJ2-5	TGTGCCAGCAGCCGGGGAGGTATCGAGACCCAGTACTTC	CASSRGGIETQYF
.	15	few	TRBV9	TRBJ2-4	TGTGCCAGCAGCCGCCCCGAGGAGGGTGAGGCCATTCAGTACTTC	CASSRPEEGEAIQYF
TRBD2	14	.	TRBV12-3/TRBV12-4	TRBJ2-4	TGTGCCAGCAGTTTAGGGCGGGAGAGTAACATTCAGTACTTC	CASSLGRESNIQYF
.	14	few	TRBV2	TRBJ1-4	TGTGCCAGCAGTGAACGGGTATACGGTGAAAAACTGTTTTTT	CASSERVYGEKLFF
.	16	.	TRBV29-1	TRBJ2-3	TGCAGCGTTGGAAGATATGGGGGGCTAAGCACAGATACGCAGTATTTT	CSVGRYGGLSTDTQYF
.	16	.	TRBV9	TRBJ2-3	TGTGCCAGCAGCGTAGTCGAGCCATCCTTCACAGATACGCAGTATTTT	CASSVVEPSFTDTQYF
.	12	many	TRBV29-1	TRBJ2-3	TGCAGCGTCCCGACACTTACAGATACGCAGTATTTT	CSVPTLTDTQYF
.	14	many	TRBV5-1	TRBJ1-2	TGCGCCAGCAGCTTGGGGGGAGGCGTGGATGGCTACACCTTC	CASSLGGGVDGYTF
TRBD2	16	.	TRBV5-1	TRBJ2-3	TGCGCCAGCAGCGTCGGACTAGCGGGGGGGCTGGATACGCAGTATTTT	CASSVGLAGGLDTQYF
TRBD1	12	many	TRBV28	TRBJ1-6	TGTGCCAGCAGTCTTCGGGACAGGGCGATCCACTTT	CASSLRDRAIHF
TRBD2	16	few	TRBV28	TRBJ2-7	TGTGCCAGCAGTCTCCTAGCGGACTTAGGTTCCTACGAGCAGTACTTC	CASSLLADLGSYEQYF
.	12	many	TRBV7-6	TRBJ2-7	TGTGCCAGCAGCTTATCGAGGGGCGAGCAGTACTTC	CASSLSRGEQYF
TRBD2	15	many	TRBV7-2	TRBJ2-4	TGTGCCAGCAGCCCACTAGCGGGGGTGGAAAACATTCAGTACTTC	CASSPLAGVENIQYF
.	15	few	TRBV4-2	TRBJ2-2	TGTGCCAGCAGCCCCCGAACAGGGTTCGCCGGGGAGCTGTTTTTT	CASSPRTGFAGELFF
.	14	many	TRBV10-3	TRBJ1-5	TGTGCCATCAGTGACCAACAGGGTAATCAGCCCCAGCATTTT	CAISDQQGNQPQHF
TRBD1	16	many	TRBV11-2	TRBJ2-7	TGTGCCAGCAGCTTAGGTTCCGGGACAGGGAGCTACGAGCAGTACTTC	CASSLGSGTGSYEQYF
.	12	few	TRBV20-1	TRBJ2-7	TGCAGTGCCTGGGACGGTTCCTACGAGCAGTACTTC	CSAWDGSYEQYF
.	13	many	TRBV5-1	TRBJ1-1	TGCGCCAGCAGCAGGAGGGTGAACACTGAAGCTTTCTTT	CASSRRVNTEAFF
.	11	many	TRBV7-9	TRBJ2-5	TGTGCCAGTCAGGAACAAGAGACCCAGTACTTC	CASQEQETQYF
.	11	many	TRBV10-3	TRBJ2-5	TGTGCCACCCAAAGAGGAGAGACCCAGTACTTC	CATQRGETQYF
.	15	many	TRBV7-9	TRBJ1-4	TGTGCCAGCAGCCCCCTGGGGGGGACTAATGAAAAACTGTTTTTT	CASSPLGGTNEKLFF
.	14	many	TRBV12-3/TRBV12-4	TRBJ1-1	TGTGCCACCACCGACCCCGTCCTCGGCACTGAAGCTTTCTTT	CATTDPVLGTEAFF
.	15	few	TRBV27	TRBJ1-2	TGTGCCAGCAGTTCCGCCCCCGGGGAACGGCATGGCTACACCTTC	CASSSAPGERHGYTF
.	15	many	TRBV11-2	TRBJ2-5	TGTGCCAGCAGCTTAGAGATGGGACCCCCAGAGACCCAGTACTTC	CASSLEMGPPETQYF
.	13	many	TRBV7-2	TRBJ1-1	TGTGCCAGCAGCCCTACACCGAACACTGAAGCTTTCTTT	CASSPTPNTEAFF
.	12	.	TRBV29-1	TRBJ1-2	TGCAGCGTTGAGGAGCGGGGAGATGGCTACACCTTC	CSVEERGDGYTF
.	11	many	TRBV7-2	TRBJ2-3	TGTGCCAGCGGGGGCTTAGATACGCAGTATTTT	CASGGLDTQYF
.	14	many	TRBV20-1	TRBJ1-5	TGCAGTGCTAGTACAGGGAGGGGCAATCAGCCCCAGCATTTT	CSASTGRGNQPQHF